These T cell receptor beta chains were read from a single sample in a study of human T cells and chemical hapten exposure. TCRdb reanalysed the RACE reads using MiXCR and keeps one entry per CDR3 protein. The repertoire holds 39,000 or so distinct CDR3 sequences, with under 5% as singletons. This sample comprised whole blood, obtained in connection with sensitization to the hapten diphenylcyclopropenone (DPC). Every receptor here comes from a man between 45 and 60 years old with alopecia areata. Some clones in this sample may be carry-over from other donors' samples. CDR3s include the opening cysteine and the closing phenylalanine or tryptophan. A D gene is named only where the DNA matches it firmly. Only some rows state a clone size, as once, few, many or a class for expanded clones.

TGCGCCAGCAGCACGGGACAGTCGAACACTGAAGCTTTCTTT CASSTGQSNTEAFF TRBV5-1 14 many TRBD1 TRBJ1-1
TGTGCCAGCAGCATCTCGAGGACAGGGAATTCACCCCTCCACTTT CASSISRTGNSPLHF TRBV7-9 15 few TRBD1 TRBJ1-6
TGTGCCAGCAGCTTGGCCAAGGTCGGGGAGGGCTACAATGAGCAGTTCTTC CASSLAKVGEGYNEQFF TRBV5-4 17 many TRBD2 TRBJ2-1
TGTGCCAGCAGCTTAATAGTGGAGGAGGAAAAACTGTTTTTT CASSLIVEEEKLFF TRBV7-2 14 . . TRBJ1-4
TGTGCCAGCAGTTCCAAACCGGGACTTATGTACAATGAGCAGTTCTTC CASSSKPGLMYNEQFF TRBV27 16 . . TRBJ2-1
TGTGCCAGCAGCTTAGTCTTCTCCGGGCCTAGCACAGATACGCAGTATTTT CASSLVFSGPSTDTQYF TRBV7-2 17 many . TRBJ2-3
TGTGCCAGTAGTATAGTACGAGCGGGAGGGCTGGCTATTCAGTACTTC CASSIVRAGGLAIQYF TRBV19 16 many TRBD2 TRBJ2-4
TGTGCCAGCAGTTACGGGTTCGGAGATACGCAGTATTTT CASSYGFGDTQYF TRBV6-5 13 many . TRBJ2-3
TGTGCCAGCAGTGAATTTGAACGGGTATCGAACACCGGGGAGCTGTTTTTT CASSEFERVSNTGELFF TRBV25-1 17 . . TRBJ2-2
TGTGCCAGCAGCTTGACTAGCGTGAACACCGGGGAGCTGTTTTTT CASSLTSVNTGELFF TRBV9 15 many TRBD2 TRBJ2-2
TGTGCCAGCAGCCCCCATATGTCCTATGGCTACACCTTC CASSPHMSYGYTF TRBV7-2 13 many . TRBJ1-2
TGCGCCAGCAGCCCATCCATAGACAGGGATATCAATGAGCAGTTCTTC CASSPSIDRDINEQFF TRBV4-1 16 many TRBD1 TRBJ2-1
TGCAGCGTGGGACTAGGCAGTTCCTACAATGAGCAGTTCTTC CSVGLGSSYNEQFF TRBV29-1 14 many TRBD2 TRBJ2-1
TGCAGCGCCCCGAAGGGGTTGACTGAAGCTTTCTTT CSAPKGLTEAFF TRBV29-1 12 many . TRBJ1-1
TGTGCCAGCAGCGTAGTTGACACAGATACGCAGTATTTT CASSVVDTDTQYF TRBV9 13 . . TRBJ2-3
TGTGCCAGCAGCCAAGTAGGGCGGGAGTGGGATACGCAGTATTTT CASSQVGREWDTQYF TRBV3-1 15 many TRBD2 TRBJ2-3
TGTGCCAGCAGCCCCCATGGGGACACCGGGGAGCTGTTTTTT CASSPHGDTGELFF TRBV5-5 14 many . TRBJ2-2
TGTGCCAGCAGGGGGAATTCACCCCTCCACTTT CASRGNSPLHF TRBV6-5 11 many . TRBJ1-6
TGCAGTGTTCAGGACAGGGGAAGATCACCCCTCCACTTT CSVQDRGRSPLHF TRBV20-1 13 many TRBD1 TRBJ1-6
TGTGCTAGTGGTTTGGAGGAGGGTCAGCCCCAGCATTTT CASGLEEGQPQHF TRBV12-5 13 many . TRBJ1-5
TGCGCCAGCAGCTCAGAGCCGGCCAAAAACATTCAGTACTTC CASSSEPAKNIQYF TRBV5-1 14 . . TRBJ2-4
TGCAGCGCCCCTATCGACTTATTCTCCTACAATGAGCAGTTCTTC CSAPIDLFSYNEQFF TRBV29-1 15 many . TRBJ2-1
TGTGCCAGCGGAGCAGGGGGGTACAATGAGCAGTTCTTC CASGAGGYNEQFF TRBV6-4 13 many . TRBJ2-1
TGTGCCAGCAGCTTAGATCCAGATACGCAGTATTTT CASSLDPDTQYF TRBV11-2 12 many . TRBJ2-3
TGTGCCAGCAGCCGAAACCCCGGGACTCCTAAAACAGATACGCAGTATTTT CASSRNPGTPKTDTQYF TRBV6-2/TRBV6-3 17 many . TRBJ2-3
TGTGCCAGCAGTTACCAAACTAGCGGGGCCACAGATACGCAGTATTTT CASSYQTSGATDTQYF TRBV6-6 16 many TRBD2 TRBJ2-3
TGTGCCAGCAGCTTAGCGCAAAGAGATGGCTACACCTTC CASSLAQRDGYTF TRBV7-9 13 many . TRBJ1-2
TGTGCCAGCAGCAAGATCCCCGGGACAGGGGACACTGAAGCTTTCTTT CASSKIPGTGDTEAFF TRBV6-6 16 many TRBD1 TRBJ1-1
TGTGCCAGCTCATCCGGACTAGCGGAAGCCTACGAGCAGTACTTC CASSSGLAEAYEQYF TRBV18 15 many TRBD2 TRBJ2-7
TGTGCCAGCAGCGTGGACTATTTGGGATACAATGAGCAGTTCTTC CASSVDYLGYNEQFF TRBV9 15 many . TRBJ2-1
TGCGCCAGCAGCCAAAGGAGCGGGTCTCTGAGGAGAGAGACCCAGTACTTC CASSQRSGSLRRETQYF TRBV4-1 17 many . TRBJ2-5
TGTGCCAGCTCACCGAGACGGGGGAGCGATGAGCAGTTCTTC CASSPRRGSDEQFF TRBV18 14 many . TRBJ2-1
TGCAGCGTTGTGCAACAGTCCTACGAGCAGTACTTC CSVVQQSYEQYF TRBV29-1 12 many . TRBJ2-7
TGCAGCGTGACCCAGGGGGCGTACGAGCAGTACTTC CSVTQGAYEQYF TRBV29-1 12 many TRBD1 TRBJ2-7
TGTGCCACCCCCCGGACAGGGCTCCATGAGCAGTTCTTC CATPRTGLHEQFF TRBV6-1 13 many TRBD1 TRBJ2-1
TGCAGTGCTAGAAAAGCGGAACAGGAGTATTTT CSARKAEQEYF TRBV20-1 11 many . TRBJ2-3
TGTGCCAGCAGTTTAATACCGGGACAGGGAATGGAAGGCTACACCTTC CASSLIPGQGMEGYTF TRBV6-5 16 few TRBD1 TRBJ1-2
TGTGCCAGCAGCCTCCGAGCCGGACAGGGGAGGGCCCAGTACTTC CASSLRAGQGRAQYF TRBV11-2 15 many TRBD1 TRBJ2-5
TGCGCCAGCACAACGGCTAATGAAAAACTGTTTTTT CASTTANEKLFF TRBV10-2 12 many . TRBJ1-4
TGTGCCAGCAGTGGGGTCTTAGCCAAAAACATTCAGTACTTC CASSGVLAKNIQYF TRBV28 14 many . TRBJ2-4
TGTGCCAGCAGTCTGGGGACCCTCGGCCCCTACGAGCAGTACTTC CASSLGTLGPYEQYF TRBV28 15 many . TRBJ2-7
TGCAGTGCTAGAGATCCGAGGGGGATGAACACTGAAGCTTTCTTT CSARDPRGMNTEAFF TRBV20-1 15 many . TRBJ1-1